This T cell receptor (beta chain) was captured by sequencing in a study of T cells after yellow fever vaccination. Study outcomes and limitations: Faster peaking, at day 5 versus 15, marked a secondary response that was weaker. Relatively few clonotypes were ones that appeared in both CD4 and CD8 compartments.

5'RACE template switching added a universal primer site and UMIs to TCR cDNA. One entry per CDR3 protein results from TCRdb running MiXCR on the 5' RACE reads. The sample lists a few hundred thousand distinct CDR3 sequences, around 3.6% occurring once. There are 17 residues in the CDR3. The V gene's germline CDR1 is DFQATT and CDR2 SNEGSKA (reference sequence). Trimming stripped 0 bases from V and 2 bases from J, with 17 bases between. This clonotype was detected ten times or more. The antigen remains unidentified. This chain uses TRBV20-1 with TRBJ1-3; D is ambiguous. The clonotype comes from a man in his late teens or twenties who received the YFV17D yellow fever vaccine. The material sequenced was PBMCs, taken on the day of the yellow fever booster vaccination. The chain's CDR3 is CSAREEISTTTGNTIYF. CDR3 DNA: TGCAGTGCTAGAGAGGAAATCTCCACCACGACTGGAAACACCATATATTTT.